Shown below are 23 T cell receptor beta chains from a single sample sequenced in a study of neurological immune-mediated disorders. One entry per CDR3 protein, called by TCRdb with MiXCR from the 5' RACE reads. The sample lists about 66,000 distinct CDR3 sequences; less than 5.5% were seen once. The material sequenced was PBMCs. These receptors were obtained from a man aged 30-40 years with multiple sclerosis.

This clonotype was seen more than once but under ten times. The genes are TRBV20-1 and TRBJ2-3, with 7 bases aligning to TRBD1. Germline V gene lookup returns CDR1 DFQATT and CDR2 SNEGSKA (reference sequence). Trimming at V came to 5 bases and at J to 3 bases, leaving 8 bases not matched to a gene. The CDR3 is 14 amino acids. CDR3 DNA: TGCAGTGCTTATACAGGGGTACTAACAGATACGCAGTATTTT. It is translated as CSAYTGVLTDTQYF.

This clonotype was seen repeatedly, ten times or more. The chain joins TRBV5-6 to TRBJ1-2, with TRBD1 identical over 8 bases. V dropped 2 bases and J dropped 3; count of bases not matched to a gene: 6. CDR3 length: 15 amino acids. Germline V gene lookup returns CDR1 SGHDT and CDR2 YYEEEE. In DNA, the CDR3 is TGTGCCAGCAGCTTATGGCAGGGGGCAGACTATGGCTACACCTTC. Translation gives CASSLWQGADYGYTF.

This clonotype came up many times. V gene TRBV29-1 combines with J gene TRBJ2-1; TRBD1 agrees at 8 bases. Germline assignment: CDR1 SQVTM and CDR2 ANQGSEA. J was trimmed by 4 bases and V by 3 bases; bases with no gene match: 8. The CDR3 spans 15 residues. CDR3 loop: CSVDKGTGLYNEQFF. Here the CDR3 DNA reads TGCAGCGTTGATAAGGGGACAGGTCTTTACAATGAGCAGTTCTTC.

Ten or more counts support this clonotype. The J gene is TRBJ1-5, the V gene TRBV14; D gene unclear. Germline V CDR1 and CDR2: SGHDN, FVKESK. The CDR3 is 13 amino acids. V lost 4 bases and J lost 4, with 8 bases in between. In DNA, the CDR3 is TGTGCCAGCAGCCCAGGAGGTAATCAGCCCCAGCATTTT. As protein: CASSPGGNQPQHF.

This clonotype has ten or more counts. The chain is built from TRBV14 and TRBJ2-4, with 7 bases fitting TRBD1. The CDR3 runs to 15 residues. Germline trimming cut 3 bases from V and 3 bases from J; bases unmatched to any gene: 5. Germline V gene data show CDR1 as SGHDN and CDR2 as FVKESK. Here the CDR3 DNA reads TGTGCCAGCAGCCACCCCCCAGGGGGCAAAAACATTCAGTACTTC. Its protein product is CASSHPPGGKNIQYF.

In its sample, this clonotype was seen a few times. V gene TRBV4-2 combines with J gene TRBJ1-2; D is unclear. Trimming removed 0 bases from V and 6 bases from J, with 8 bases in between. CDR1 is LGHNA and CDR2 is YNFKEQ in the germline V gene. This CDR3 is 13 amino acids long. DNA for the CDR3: TGTGCCAGCAGCCAAGATTCGGTCCATGGCTACACCTTC. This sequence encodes CASSQDSVHGYTF.

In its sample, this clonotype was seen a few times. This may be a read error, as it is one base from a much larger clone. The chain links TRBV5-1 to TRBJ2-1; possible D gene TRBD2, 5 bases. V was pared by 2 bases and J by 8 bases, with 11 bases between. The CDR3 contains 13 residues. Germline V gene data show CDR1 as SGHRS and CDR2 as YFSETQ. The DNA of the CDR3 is TGCGCCAGCAGCTTAAGGACGGAGGATGAGCAGTTCTTC. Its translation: CASSLRTEDEQFF.

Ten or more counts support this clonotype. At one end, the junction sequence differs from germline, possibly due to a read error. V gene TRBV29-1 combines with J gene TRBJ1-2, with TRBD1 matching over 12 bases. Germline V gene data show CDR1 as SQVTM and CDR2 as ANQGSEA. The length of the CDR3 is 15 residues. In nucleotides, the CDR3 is TGCAGCGTGGAAGGCTGGGGACAGGGGGCGAGTGGCTACACCTTC. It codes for CSVEGWGQGASGYTF.

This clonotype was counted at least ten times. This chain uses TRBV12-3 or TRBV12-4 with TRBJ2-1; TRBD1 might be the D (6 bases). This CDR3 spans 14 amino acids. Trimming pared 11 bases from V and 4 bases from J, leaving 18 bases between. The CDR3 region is CADSSRTAYNEQFF. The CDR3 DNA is TGTGCCGATAGCTCCCGGACAGCTTACAATGAGCAGTTCTTC.

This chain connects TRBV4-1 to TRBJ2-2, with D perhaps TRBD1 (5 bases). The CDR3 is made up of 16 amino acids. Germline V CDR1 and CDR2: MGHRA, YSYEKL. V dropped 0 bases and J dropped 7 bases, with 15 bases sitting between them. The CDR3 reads CASSQDRQGRSGELFF. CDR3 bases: TGCGCCAGCAGCCAAGATAGGCAGGGAAGAAGCGGGGAGCTGTTTTTT.

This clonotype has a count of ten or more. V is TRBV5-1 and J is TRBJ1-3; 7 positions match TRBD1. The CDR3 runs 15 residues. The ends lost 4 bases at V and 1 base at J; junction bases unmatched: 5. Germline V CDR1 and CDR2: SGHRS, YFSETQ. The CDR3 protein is CASSDRTGSGNTIYF. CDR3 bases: TGCGCCAGCAGCGATCGGACAGGTTCTGGAAACACCATATATTTT. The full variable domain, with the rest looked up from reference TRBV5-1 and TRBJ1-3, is KAGVTQTPRYLIKTRGQQVTLSCSPISGHRSVSWYQQTPGQGLQFLFEYFSETQRNKGNFPGRFSGRQFSNSRSEMNVSTLELGDSALYLCASSDRTGSGNTIYFGEGSWLTVV.

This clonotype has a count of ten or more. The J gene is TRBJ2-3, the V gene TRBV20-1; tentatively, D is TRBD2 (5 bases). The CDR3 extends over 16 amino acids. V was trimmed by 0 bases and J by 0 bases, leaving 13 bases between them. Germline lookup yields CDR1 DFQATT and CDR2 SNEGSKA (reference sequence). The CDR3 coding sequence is TGCAGTGCTAGAGATCGGGCGGGTGCTAGCACAGATACGCAGTATTTT. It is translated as CSARDRAGASTDTQYF.

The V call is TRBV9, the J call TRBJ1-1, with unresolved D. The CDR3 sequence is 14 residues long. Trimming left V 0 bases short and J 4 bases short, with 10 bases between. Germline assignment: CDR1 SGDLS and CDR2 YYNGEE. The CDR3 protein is CASSVEGFGTEAFF. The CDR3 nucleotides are TGTGCCAGCAGCGTAGAAGGGTTTGGCACTGAAGCTTTCTTT. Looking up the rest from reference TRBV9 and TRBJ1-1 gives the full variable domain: DSGVTQTPKHLITATGQRVTLRCSPRSGDLSVYWYQQSLDQGLQFLIQYYNGEERAKGNILERFSAQQFPDLHSELNLSSLELGDSALYFCASSVEGFGTEAFFGQGTRLTVV.

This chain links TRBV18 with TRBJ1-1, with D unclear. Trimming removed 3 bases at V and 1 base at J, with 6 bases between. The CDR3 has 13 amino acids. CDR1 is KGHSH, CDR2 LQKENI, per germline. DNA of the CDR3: TGTGCCAGCTCACCTAATCAGAACACTGAAGCTTTCTTT. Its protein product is CASSPNQNTEAFF.

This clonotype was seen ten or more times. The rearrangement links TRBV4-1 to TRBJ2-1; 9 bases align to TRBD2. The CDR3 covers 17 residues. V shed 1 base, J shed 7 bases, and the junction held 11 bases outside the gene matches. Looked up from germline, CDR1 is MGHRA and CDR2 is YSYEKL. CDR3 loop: CASSQGSQAGGPNEQFF. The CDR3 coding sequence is TGCGCCAGCAGCCAAGGCTCTCAAGCGGGGGGCCCAAATGAGCAGTTCTTC.

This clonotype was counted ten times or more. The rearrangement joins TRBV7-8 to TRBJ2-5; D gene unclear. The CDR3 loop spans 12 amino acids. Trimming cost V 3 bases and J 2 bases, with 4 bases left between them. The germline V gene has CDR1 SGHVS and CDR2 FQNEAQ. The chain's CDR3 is CASSFLQETQYF. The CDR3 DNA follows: TGTGCCAGCAGCTTTTTACAAGAGACCCAGTACTTC.

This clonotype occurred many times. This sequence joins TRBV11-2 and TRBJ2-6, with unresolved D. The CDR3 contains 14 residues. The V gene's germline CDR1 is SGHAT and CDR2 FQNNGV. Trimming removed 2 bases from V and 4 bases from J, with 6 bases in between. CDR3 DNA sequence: TGTGCCAGCAGCTTAATGGTAGGGGCCAACGTCCTGACTTTC. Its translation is CASSLMVGANVLTF.

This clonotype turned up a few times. The CDR3 is CASSHSYGTSGGNEQYF. CDR3 bases: TGTGCCAGCAGCCATTCTTACGGGACTAGCGGGGGGAACGAGCAGTACTTC. The rearrangement joins TRBV4-2 to TRBJ2-7; TRBD2 aligns across 15 bases. Germline lookup yields CDR1 LGHNA and CDR2 YNFKEQ. The CDR3 spans 17 residues. The J segment lost 5 bases and the V segment lost 3 bases, leaving 8 bases of the junction unmatched.

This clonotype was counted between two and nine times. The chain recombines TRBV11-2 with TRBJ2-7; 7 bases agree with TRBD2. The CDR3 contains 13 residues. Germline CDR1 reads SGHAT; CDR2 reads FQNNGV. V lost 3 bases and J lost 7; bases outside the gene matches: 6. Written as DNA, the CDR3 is TGTGCCAGCAGCTTGCTAGCGGCAGGGGAGCAGTACTTC. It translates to CASSLLAAGEQYF.

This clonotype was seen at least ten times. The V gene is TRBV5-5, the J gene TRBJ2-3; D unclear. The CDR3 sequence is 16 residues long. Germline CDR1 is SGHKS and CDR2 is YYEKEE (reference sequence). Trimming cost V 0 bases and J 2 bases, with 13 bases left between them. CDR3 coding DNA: TGTGCCAGCAGCTTGGAATGGCCAGTTCCCACAGATACGCAGTATTTT. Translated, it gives CASSLEWPVPTDTQYF.

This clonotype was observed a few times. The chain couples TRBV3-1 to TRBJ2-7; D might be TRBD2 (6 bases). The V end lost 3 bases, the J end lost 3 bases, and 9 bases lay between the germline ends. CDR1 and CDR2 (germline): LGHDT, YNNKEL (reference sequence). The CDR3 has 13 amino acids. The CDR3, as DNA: TGTGCCAGCAGCCAGCATAGCGGCTACGAGCAGTACGTC. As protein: CASSQHSGYEQYV.

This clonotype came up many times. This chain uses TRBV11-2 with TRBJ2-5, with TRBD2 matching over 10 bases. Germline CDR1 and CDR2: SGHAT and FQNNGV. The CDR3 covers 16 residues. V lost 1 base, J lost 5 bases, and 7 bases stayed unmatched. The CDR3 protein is CASSLGRLAGAETQYF. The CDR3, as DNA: TGTGCCAGCAGCTTAGGAAGGCTAGCGGGGGCGGAGACCCAGTACTTC.

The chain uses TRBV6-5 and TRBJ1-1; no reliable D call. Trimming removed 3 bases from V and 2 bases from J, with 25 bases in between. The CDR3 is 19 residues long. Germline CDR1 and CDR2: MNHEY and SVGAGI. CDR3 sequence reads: CASSYSSFSWVGFNTEAFF. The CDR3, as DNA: TGTGCCAGCAGTTATTCATCATTTTCTTGGGTTGGCTTTAACACTGAAGCTTTCTTT.